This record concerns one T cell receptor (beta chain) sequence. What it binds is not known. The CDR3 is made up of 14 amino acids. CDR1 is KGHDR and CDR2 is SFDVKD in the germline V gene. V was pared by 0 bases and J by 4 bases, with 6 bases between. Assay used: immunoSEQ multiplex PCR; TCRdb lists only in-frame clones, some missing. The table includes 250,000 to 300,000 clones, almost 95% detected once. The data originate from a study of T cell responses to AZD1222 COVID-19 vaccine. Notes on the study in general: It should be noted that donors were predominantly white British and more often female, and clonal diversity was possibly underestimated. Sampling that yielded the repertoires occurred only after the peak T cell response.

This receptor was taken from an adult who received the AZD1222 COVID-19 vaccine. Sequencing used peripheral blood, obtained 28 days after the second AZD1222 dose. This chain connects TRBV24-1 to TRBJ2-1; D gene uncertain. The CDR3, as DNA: TGTGCCACCAGTGATTTGGACGGGTACAATGAGCAGTTCTTC. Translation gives CATSDLDGYNEQFF.